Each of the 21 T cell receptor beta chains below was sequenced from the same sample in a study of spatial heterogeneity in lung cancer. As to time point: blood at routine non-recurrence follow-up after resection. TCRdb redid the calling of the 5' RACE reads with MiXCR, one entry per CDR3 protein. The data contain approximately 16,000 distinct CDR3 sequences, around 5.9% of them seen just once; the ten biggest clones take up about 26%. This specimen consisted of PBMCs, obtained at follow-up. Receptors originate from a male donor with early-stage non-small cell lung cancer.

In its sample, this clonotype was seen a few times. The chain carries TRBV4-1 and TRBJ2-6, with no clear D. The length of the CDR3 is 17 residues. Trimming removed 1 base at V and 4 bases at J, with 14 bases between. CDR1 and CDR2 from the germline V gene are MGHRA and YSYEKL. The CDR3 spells CASSQGVLRPGANVLTF. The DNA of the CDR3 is TGCGCCAGCAGCCAAGGGGTCTTGCGTCCCGGGGCCAACGTCCTGACTTTC.

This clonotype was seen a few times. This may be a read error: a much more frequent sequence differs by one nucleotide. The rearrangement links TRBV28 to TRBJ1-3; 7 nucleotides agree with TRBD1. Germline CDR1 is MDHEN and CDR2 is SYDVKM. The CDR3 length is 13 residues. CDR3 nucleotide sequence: TGTGTCAGCAGCAGGGGGGCTGGAAACACCATATATTTT. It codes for CVSSRGAGNTIYF.

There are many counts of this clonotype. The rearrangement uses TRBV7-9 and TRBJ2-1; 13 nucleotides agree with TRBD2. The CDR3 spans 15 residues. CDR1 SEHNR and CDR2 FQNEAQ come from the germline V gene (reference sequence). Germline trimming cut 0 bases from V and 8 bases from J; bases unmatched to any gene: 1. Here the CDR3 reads CASSLAGLAGYEQFF. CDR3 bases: TGTGCCAGCAGCTTAGCGGGACTAGCGGGGTATGAGCAGTTCTTC.

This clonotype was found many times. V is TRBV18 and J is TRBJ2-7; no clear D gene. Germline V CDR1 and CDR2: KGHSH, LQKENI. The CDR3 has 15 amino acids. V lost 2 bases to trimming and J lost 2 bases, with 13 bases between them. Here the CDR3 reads CASSPGLVTPYEQYF. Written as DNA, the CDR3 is TGTGCCAGCTCACCAGGGCTAGTAACGCCCTACGAGCAGTACTTC.

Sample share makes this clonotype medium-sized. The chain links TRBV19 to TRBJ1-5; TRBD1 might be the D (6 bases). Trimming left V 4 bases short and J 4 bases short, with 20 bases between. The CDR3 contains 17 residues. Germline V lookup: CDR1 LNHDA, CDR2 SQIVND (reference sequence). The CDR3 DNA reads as TGTGCCAGTAGTACTGTACAGGGCTCCGGTGGGAATCAGCCCCAGCATTTT. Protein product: CASSTVQGSGGNQPQHF. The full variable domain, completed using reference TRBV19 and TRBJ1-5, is DGGITQSPKYLFRKEGQNVTLSCEQNLNHDAMYWYRQDPGQGLRLIYYSQIVNDFQKGDIAEGYSVSREKKESFPLTVTSAQKNPTAFYLCASSTVQGSGGNQPQHFGDGTRLSIL.

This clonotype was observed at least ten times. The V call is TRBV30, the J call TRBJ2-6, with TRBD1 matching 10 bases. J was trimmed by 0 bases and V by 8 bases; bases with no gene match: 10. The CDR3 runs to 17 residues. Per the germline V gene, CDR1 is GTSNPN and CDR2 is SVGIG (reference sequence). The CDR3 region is CASRQGARFSGANVLTF. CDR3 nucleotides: TGTGCCAGCCGACAGGGGGCCCGCTTCTCTGGGGCCAACGTCCTGACTTTC.

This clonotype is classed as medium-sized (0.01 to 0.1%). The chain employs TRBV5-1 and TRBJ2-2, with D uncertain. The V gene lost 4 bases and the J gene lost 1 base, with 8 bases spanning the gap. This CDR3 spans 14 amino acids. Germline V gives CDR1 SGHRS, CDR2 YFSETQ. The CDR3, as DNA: TGCGCCAGCAGCCTAACAGAGAACACCGGGGAGCTGTTTTTT. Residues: CASSLTENTGELFF. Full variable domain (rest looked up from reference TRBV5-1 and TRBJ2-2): KAGVTQTPRYLIKTRGQQVTLSCSPISGHRSVSWYQQTPGQGLQFLFEYFSETQRNKGNFPGRFSGRQFSNSRSEMNVSTLELGDSALYLCASSLTENTGELFFGEGSRLTVL.

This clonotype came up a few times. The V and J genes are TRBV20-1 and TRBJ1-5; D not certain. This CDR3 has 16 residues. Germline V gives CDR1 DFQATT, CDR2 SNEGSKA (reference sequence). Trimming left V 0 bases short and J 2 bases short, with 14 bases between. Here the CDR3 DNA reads TGCAGTGCTAGAGATCGTGGACCCGTGGGCAATCAGCCCCAGCATTTT. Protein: CSARDRGPVGNQPQHF.

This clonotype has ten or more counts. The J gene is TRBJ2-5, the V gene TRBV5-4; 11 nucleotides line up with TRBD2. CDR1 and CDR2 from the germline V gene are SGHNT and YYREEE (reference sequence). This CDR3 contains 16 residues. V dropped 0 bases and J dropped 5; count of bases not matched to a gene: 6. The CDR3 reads CASSLAASGRLETQYF. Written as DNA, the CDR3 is TGTGCCAGCAGCTTGGCGGCTAGCGGGAGGTTGGAGACCCAGTACTTC.

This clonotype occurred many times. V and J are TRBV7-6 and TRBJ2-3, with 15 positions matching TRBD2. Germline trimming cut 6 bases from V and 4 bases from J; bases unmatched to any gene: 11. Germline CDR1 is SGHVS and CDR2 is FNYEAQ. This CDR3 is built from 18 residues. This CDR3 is CASRGPGLAGGSADTQYF. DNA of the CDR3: TGTGCCAGCAGAGGCCCGGGACTAGCGGGAGGAAGCGCAGATACGCAGTATTTT.

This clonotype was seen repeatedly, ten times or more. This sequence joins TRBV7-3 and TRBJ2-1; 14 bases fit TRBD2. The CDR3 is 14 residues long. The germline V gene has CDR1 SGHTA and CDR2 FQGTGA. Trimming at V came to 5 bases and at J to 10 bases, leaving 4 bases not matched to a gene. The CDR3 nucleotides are TGTGCCAGCAGCCGACTAGCGGGAGGGAACGAGCAGTTCTTC. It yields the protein CASSRLAGGNEQFF. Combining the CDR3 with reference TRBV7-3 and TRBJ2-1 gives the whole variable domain GAGVSQTPSNKVTEKGKYVELRCDPISGHTALYWYRQSLGQGPEFLIYFQGTGAADDSGLPNDRFFAVRPEGSVSTLKIQRTERGDSAVYLCASSRLAGGNEQFFGPGTRLTVL.

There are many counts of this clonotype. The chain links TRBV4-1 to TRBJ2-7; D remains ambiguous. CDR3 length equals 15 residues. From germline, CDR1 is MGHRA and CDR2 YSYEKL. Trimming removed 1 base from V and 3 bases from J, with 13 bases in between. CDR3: CASSQAPGQNYEQYF. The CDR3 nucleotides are TGCGCCAGCAGCCAAGCTCCGGGCCAGAACTACGAGCAGTACTTC.

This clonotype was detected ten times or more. The CDR3 coding sequence is TGTGCCAGCAGCTTATGGAGAATGAACACCGGGGAGCTGTTTTTT. The encoded protein is CASSLWRMNTGELFF. The genes are TRBV7-8 and TRBJ2-2; D is uncertain. Germline V gene data show CDR1 as SGHVS and CDR2 as FQNEAQ. V shed 2 bases and J shed 1 base, with 8 bases lying between them. The CDR3 is made up of 15 amino acids. Full variable domain (rest looked up from reference TRBV7-8 and TRBJ2-2): GAGVSQSPRYKVAKRGQDVALRCDPISGHVSLFWYQQALGQGPEFLTYFQNEAQLDKSGLPSDRFFAERPEGSVSTLKIQRTQQEDSAVYLCASSLWRMNTGELFFGEGSRLTVL.

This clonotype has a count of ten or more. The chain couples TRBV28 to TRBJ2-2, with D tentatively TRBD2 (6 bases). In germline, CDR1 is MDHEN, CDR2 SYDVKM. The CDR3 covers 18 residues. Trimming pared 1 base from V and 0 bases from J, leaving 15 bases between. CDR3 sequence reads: CASSLSRTGLANTGELFF. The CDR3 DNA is TGTGCCAGCAGTTTATCCAGAACGGGACTCGCGAACACCGGGGAGCTGTTTTTT.

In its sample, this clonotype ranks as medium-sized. CDR3 residues: CASSQTPDSSFYEQYF. The CDR3 DNA follows: TGTGCCAGCAGCCAAACACCGGACAGCTCCTTCTACGAGCAGTACTTC. This chain uses TRBV3-1 with TRBJ2-7, with TRBD1 as a possible D gene (6 bases). V gave up 2 bases and J gave up 3 bases, with 17 bases separating them. The CDR3 consists of 16 residues. CDR1 and CDR2 (germline): LGHDT, YNNKEL (reference sequence).

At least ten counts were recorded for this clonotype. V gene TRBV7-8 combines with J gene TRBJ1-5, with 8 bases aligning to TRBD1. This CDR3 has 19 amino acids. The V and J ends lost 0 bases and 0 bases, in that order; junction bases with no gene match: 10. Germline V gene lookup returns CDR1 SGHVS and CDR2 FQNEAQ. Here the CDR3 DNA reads TGTGCCAGCAGCTTAGCTTGGACAGGGCCCTCCACTAGCAATCAGCCCCAGCATTTT. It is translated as CASSLAWTGPSTSNQPQHF.

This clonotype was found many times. The CDR3 loop reads CASSLAVEEAKNIQYF. Here the CDR3 DNA reads TGTGCCAGCAGTTTGGCCGTGGAGGAAGCCAAAAACATTCAGTACTTC. This chain joins TRBV12-3 or TRBV12-4 and TRBJ2-4; D is perhaps TRBD2 (5 bases). The V and J ends lost 3 bases and 0 bases respectively, with 12 bases between them. The CDR3 is 16 residues long.

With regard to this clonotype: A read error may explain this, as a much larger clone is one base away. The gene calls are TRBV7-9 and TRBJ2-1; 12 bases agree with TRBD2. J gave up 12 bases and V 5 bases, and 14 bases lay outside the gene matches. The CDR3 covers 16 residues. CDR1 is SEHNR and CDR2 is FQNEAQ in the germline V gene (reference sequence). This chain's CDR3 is CASSPTSGSSPDGQFF. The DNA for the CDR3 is TGTGCCAGCAGCCCGACTAGCGGGAGCTCACCCGACGGGCAGTTCTTC.

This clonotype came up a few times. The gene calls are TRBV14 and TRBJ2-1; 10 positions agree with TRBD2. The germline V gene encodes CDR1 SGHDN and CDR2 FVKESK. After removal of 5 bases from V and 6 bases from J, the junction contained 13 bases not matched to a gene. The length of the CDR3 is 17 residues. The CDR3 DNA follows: TGTGCCAGCAGCAGGAGACAGCGGGAGGGTCTTAGCAATGAGCAGTTCTTC. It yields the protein CASSRRQREGLSNEQFF.

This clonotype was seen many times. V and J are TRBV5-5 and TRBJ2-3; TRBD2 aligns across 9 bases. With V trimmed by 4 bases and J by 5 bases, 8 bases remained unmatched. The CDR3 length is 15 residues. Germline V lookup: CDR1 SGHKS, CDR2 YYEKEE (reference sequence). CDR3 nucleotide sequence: TGTGCCAGCAGCCGTAGCGGGAGCTTTCAAGATACGCAGTATTTT. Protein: CASSRSGSFQDTQYF.

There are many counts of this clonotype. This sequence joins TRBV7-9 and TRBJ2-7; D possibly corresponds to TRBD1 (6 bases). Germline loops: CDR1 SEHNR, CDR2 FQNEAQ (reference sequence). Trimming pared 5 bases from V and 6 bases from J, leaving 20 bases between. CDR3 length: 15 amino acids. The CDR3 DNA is TGTGCCAGCAGCCTTGGTTCCACAGGGTCGCGCGAGCAGTACTTC. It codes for CASSLGSTGSREQYF.